Here is one T cell receptor (beta chain) with its context. Antigen specificity is unknown. Trimming took off 6 bases at V and 5 bases at J, with 19 bases between the two ends. The CDR3 contains 15 residues. The germline CDR1 and CDR2 sequences are SGHTA and FQGNSA. Sample-barcoded 5' priming and a J-beta primer mix drove a second PCR of about 7 to 11 cycles. Every sample gave at least 3 million paired-end reads containing CDR3. TCRdb re-analysed the 5' RACE reads in MiXCR, keeping a single row per CDR3 protein. Here the sample spans 1.5 million to 2 million distinct CDR3 sequences, approximately 50% being singletons. These data come from a study of blood T cells in healthy people across ages. Notes on the study in general: Among long-lived donors, naive CD4+ cells were more numerous and diversity higher than in aged donors.

Input material: blood. The sequence was collected from a woman in her forties in good health. The gene calls are TRBV7-2 and TRBJ1-2, with D tentatively TRBD1 (6 bases). Here the CDR3 DNA reads TGTGCCAGCAGAGGCCCAGGGGACCCTTCTTATGGCTACACCTTC. Protein sequence: CASRGPGDPSYGYTF.